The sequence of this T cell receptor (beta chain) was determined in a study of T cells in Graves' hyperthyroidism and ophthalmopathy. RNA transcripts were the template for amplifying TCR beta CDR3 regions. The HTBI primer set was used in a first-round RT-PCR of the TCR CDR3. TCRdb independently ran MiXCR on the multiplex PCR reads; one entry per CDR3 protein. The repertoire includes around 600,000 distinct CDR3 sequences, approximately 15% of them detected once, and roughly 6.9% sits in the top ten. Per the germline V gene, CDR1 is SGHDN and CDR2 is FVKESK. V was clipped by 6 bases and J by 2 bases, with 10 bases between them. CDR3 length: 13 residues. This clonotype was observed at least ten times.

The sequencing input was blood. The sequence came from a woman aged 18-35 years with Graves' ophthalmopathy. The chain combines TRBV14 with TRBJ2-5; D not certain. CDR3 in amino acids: CASRVGLQETQYF. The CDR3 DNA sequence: TGTGCCAGCAGAGTGGGCTTACAAGAGACCCAGTACTTC.